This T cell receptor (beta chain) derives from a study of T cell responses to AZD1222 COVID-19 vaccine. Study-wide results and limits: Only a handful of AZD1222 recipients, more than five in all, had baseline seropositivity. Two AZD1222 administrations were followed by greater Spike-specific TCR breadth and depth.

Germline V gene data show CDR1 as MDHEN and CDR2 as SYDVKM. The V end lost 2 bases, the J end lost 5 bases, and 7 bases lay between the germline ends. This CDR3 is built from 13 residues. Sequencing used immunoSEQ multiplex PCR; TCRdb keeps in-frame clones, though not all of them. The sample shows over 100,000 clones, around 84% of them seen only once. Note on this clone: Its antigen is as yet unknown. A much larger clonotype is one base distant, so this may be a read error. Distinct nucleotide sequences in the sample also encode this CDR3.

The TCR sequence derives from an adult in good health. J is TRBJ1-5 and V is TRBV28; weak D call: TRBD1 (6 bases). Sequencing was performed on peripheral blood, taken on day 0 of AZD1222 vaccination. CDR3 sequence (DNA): TGTGCCAGCAGTTTAAGGGGGGATCAGCCCCAGCATTTT. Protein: CASSLRGDQPQHF.